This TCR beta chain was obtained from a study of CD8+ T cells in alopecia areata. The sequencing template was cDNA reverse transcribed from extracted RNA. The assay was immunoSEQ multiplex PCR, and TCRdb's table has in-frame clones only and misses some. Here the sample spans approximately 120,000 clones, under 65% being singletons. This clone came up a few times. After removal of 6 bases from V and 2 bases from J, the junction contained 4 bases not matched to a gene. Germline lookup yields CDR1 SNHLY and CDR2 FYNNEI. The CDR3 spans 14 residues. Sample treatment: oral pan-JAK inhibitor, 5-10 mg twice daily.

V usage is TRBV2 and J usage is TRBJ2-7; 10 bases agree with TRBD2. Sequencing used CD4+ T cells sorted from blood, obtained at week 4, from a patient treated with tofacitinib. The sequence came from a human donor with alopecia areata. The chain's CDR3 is CASRTTSGPYEQYF. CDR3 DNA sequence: TGTGCCAGCAGGACGACTAGCGGGCCCTACGAGCAGTACTTC.